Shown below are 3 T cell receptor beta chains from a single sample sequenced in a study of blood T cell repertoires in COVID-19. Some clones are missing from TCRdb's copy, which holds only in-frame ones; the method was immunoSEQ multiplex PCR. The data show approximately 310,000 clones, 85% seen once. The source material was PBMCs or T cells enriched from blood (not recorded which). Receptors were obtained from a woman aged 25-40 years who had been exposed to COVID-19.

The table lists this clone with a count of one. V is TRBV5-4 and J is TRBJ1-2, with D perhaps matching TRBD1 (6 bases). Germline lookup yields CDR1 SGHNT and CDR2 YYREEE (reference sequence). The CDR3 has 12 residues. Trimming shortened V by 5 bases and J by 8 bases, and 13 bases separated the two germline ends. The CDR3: CASRSTGPGYTF. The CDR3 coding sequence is TGTGCCAGCAGATCTACAGGGCCCGGCTACACCTTC.

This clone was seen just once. The CDR3, as DNA: TGTGCCAGCAGCTCCCCCGGGACTGGAAACAATGAGCAGTTCTTC. Translating it yields CASSSPGTGNNEQFF. J is TRBJ2-1 and V is TRBV7-3, with a possible D match to TRBD2 (6 bases). Germline CDR1 is SGHTA and CDR2 is FQGTGA. The V gene lost 4 bases and the J gene lost 5 bases, with 15 bases spanning the gap. This CDR3 is built from 15 residues. Combining the CDR3 with reference TRBV7-3 and TRBJ2-1 gives the whole variable domain GAGVSQTPSNKVTEKGKYVELRCDPISGHTALYWYRQSLGQGPEFLIYFQGTGAADDSGLPNDRFFAVRPEGSVSTLKIQRTERGDSAVYLCASSSPGTGNNEQFFGPGTRLTVL.

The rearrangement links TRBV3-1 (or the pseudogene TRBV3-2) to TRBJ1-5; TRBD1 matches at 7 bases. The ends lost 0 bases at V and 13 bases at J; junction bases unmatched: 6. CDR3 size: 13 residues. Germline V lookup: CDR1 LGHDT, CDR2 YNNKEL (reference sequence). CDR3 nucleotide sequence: TGTGCCAGCAGCCAAGACGGAGAGACAGGGCAGCATTTT. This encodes CASSQDGETGQHF.